These T cell receptor beta chains were read from a single sample in a study of TIL therapy for anti-PD-1-resistant metastatic lung cancer. TCRdb's table, derived via immunoSEQ multiplex PCR, lists solely in-frame clones and lacks some. The sample has tens of thousands of clones; 78% are singletons. Source: blood, taken at baseline. The receptors shown here come from a person between 25 and 79 years old with non-small cell lung cancer. Each CDR3 is given with its conserved first and last residue. Fields, in order: CDR3 protein, CDR3 DNA, D gene, V gene, clone size, J gene. D genes are given only for firm matches. Not every row has a clone size; where given, it reads once, few, many or a size class.

CASSLVAGPPYEQYF | TGTGCCAGCAGCTTAGTAGCGGGACCACCGTACGAGCAGTACTTC | TRBD2 | TRBV7-2 | NA | TRBJ2-7
CASSIEKLGTDTQYF | TGTGCCAGTAGTATAGAGAAGCTCGGCACAGATACGCAGTATTTT | NA | TRBV19 | NA | TRBJ2-3
CASSRLGQSNQPQHF | TGTGCCAGCTCTCGATTGGGCCAGTCTAATCAGCCCCAGCATTTT | NA | TRBV18 | NA | TRBJ1-5
CSVAQGTDTQYF | TGCAGCGTTGCGCAGGGCACAGATACGCAGTATTTT | NA | TRBV29-1 | NA | TRBJ2-3
CASRLHGTEAKYF | TGCGCCAGCCGATTGCATGGGACAGAAGCAAAGTACTTC | TRBD1 | TRBV5-1 | NA | TRBJ2-7
CASSPHTDTQYF | TGTGCCAGCAGCCCTCACACAGATACGCAGTATTTT | NA | TRBV6-5 | few | TRBJ2-3
CASSLEGTSGRYEQYF | TGTGCCAGCAGCTTAGAGGGGACTAGCGGGAGATACGAGCAGTACTTC | TRBD2 | TRBV7-2 | once | TRBJ2-7
CASSLVVTYEQYF | TGTGCCAGCAGCTTGGTTGTTACCTACGAGCAGTACTTC | NA | TRBV5-6 | NA | TRBJ2-7
CASSRDRVTDTQYF | TGTGCCAGCAGCCGGGACAGGGTTACAGATACGCAGTATTTT | TRBD1 | TRBV6-1 | NA | TRBJ2-3
CASSLLSGTGDTGELFF | TGTGCCAGCTCACTCCTATCCGGGACAGGGGACACCGGGGAGCTGTTTTTT | TRBD1 | TRBV18 | NA | TRBJ2-2
CASSENDGSNQPQHF | TGTGCCAGCAGTGAAAACGATGGGAGCAATCAGCCCCAGCATTTT | NA | TRBV2 | medium-sized | TRBJ1-5
CASSQYSGRRDEQFF | TGCGCCAGCAGCCAATATAGCGGGAGGCGCGATGAGCAGTTCTTC | TRBD2 | TRBV4-1 | once | TRBJ2-1
CASSLALNGQPQHF | TGTGCCAGCAGCTTAGCGCTAAATGGTCAGCCCCAGCATTTT | NA | TRBV7-9 | NA | TRBJ1-5
CASSGDGFNQPQHF | TGTGCCAGCAGCGGGGACGGTTTCAATCAGCCCCAGCATTTT | NA | TRBV5-5 | NA | TRBJ1-5
CASSLGFGPGQPQHF | TGTGCCAGCAGCTTAGGGTTCGGGCCCGGTCAGCCCCAGCATTTT | NA | TRBV11-2 | NA | TRBJ1-5
CASSAQGPRGELFEKLFF | TGTGCCAGCAGTGCCCAGGGGCCACGCGGGGAACTTTTTGAAAAACTGTTTTTT | NA | TRBV6-1 | NA | TRBJ1-4
CAISERGGEKLFF | TGTGCCATCAGTGAGAGGGGGGGTGAAAAACTGTTTTTT | NA | TRBV10-3 | few | TRBJ1-4
CASSLSPAFLPLHF | TGTGCCAGCAGTTTATCCCCCGCTTTTTTACCCCTCCACTTT | NA | TRBV28 | NA | TRBJ1-6
CASSNGRGGLGTQYF | TGTGCCAGCAGTAACGGACGGGGGGGGCTTGGGACCCAGTACTTC | TRBD2 | TRBV27 | NA | TRBJ2-5
CASRAGTGLYGYTF | TGTGCCAGCAGGGCCGGGACAGGACTTTATGGCTACACCTTC | TRBD1 | TRBV28 | few | TRBJ1-2
CASSKGPTSGLQETQYF | TGTGCCAGCAGCAAAGGCCCCACTAGCGGCCTACAAGAGACCCAGTACTTC | NA | TRBV21-1 | NA | TRBJ2-5
CASSPPPGRTGANVLTF | TGTGCCAGCTCACCACCCCCAGGGCGGACTGGGGCCAACGTCCTGACTTTC | NA | TRBV18 | once | TRBJ2-6
CASRSTGEQYF | TGTGCCAGCAGGTCGACAGGCGAGCAGTACTTC | NA | TRBV6-6 | NA | TRBJ2-7
CASSRATGAGNNQPQHF | TGTGCCAGCAGCAGGGCCACGGGGGCAGGTAACAATCAGCCCCAGCATTTT | NA | TRBV21-1 | NA | TRBJ1-5
CASSQGLAGNEQFF | TGTGCCAGCAGCCAGGGACTAGCCGGCAATGAGCAGTTCTTC | TRBD2 | TRBV27 | NA | TRBJ2-1
CASSIHPAETDTQYF | TGTGCCAGTAGTATCCATCCGGCAGAGACAGATACGCAGTATTTT | NA | TRBV19 | NA | TRBJ2-3
CASRDSGTETQYF | TGTGCCAGCAGAGATTCAGGGACGGAGACCCAGTACTTC | NA | TRBV2 | once | TRBJ2-5
CASSGLLASNEQFF | TGCGCCAGCAGTGGGCTACTAGCTTCCAATGAGCAGTTCTTC | NA | TRBV10-1 | NA | TRBJ2-1
CASSLSPHYEQYF | TGTGCCAGCAGCTTATCCCCACACTACGAGCAGTACTTC | NA | TRBV7-2 | NA | TRBJ2-7
CASSTGQGATGELFF | TGTGCCAGCAGCACAGGACAGGGGGCCACCGGGGAGCTGTTTTTT | TRBD1 | TRBV9 | once | TRBJ2-2
CASSLLSGNLETQYF | TGTGCCAGCAGCTTACTCAGCGGGAATCTTGAGACCCAGTACTTC | TRBD2 | TRBV7-2 | NA | TRBJ2-5
CASALAGGLQETQYF | TGTGCCAGTGCTCTAGCGGGAGGCCTCCAAGAGACCCAGTACTTC | TRBD2 | TRBV19 | few | TRBJ2-5
CASSLDRGRLETQYF | TGTGCCAGCAGTTTGGACAGGGGGCGTCTCGAGACCCAGTACTTC | TRBD1 | TRBV2 | few | TRBJ2-5
CATSRDRAGFTQYF | TGTGCCACCAGCAGAGATAGGGCAGGGTTCACCCAGTACTTC | NA | TRBV15 | NA | TRBJ2-5
CASTFRQGGTEAFF | TGTGCCAGCACCTTCCGACAGGGAGGGACTGAAGCTTTCTTT | TRBD1 | TRBV27 | NA | TRBJ1-1
CASSQGLAETDTQYF | TGCGCCAGCAGCCAAGGATTAGCGGAGACAGATACGCAGTATTTT | NA | TRBV4-3 | NA | TRBJ2-3